This T cell receptor beta chain is from a study of CXCR3-negative and CXCR3-positive naive CD8 T cells. Points from the study as a whole: Both naive subsets had comparably high diversity; memory CD8+ cells much lower.

Cells classed as naive CD8+ T cells were CD45RO-CCR7+CD27+CD95-. With UMI labels, 5' RACE was used to prepare the TRB cDNA libraries. For each CDR3 protein, TCRdb gives one entry from its re-call of the 5' RACE reads, without DNA. Recorded here are 92,000 or so distinct CDR3 sequences; the top ten clones represent about 1.1%. Note on this clonotype: The antigen remains unidentified.

The CDR3 is 15 residues long. The chain combines TRBV12-3 or TRBV12-4 with TRBJ2-2. Specimen: naive CXCR3- CD8+ T cells from blood. Subset reported: CD45RO-CCR7+CD27+CD95- naive CD8+ T cells lacking CXCR3 (TNR3-). This clonotype was obtained from a human donor in good health. Some clones in this sample may be carry-over from other donors' samples. The CDR3 is CASSLSASSTGELFF.